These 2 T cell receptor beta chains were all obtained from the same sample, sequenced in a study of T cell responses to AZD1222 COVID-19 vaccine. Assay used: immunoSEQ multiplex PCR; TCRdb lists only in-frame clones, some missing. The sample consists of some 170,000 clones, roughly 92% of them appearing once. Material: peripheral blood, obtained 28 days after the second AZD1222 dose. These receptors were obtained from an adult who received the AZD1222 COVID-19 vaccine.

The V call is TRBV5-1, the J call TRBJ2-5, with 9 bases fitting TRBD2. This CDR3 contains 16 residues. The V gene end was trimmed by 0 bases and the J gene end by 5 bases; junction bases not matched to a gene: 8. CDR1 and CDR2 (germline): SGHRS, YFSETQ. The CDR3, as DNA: TGCGCCAGCAGCTTGGGGGAGGGACTAGCCTCGGAGACCCAGTACTTC. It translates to CASSLGEGLASETQYF.

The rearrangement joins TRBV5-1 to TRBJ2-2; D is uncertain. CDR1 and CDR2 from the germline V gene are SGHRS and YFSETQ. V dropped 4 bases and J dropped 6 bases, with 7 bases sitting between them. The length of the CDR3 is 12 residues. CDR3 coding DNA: TGCGCCAGCAGCCCTTGGGCCGGGGAGCTGTTTTTT. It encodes CASSPWAGELFF.